The 21 T cell receptor beta chains below were found in one sample sequenced in a study of a mutant IDH1 vaccine in newly diagnosed glioma. The table came from immunoSEQ multiplex PCR; TCRdb's copy has only in-frame clones and leaves some out. The sample has about 51,000 clones, around 78% seen once; the top ten hold 1.8%. Sample time point: week 5, during vaccination. One vaccine dose held 300 ug of mutant IDH1 20-mer peptide and came with topical imiquimod. Antigens of these TCRs are unknown. The sample in question was PBMCs, obtained from a glioma patient whose treatment included an IDH1 peptide vaccine. Receptor source: a woman aged 35 to 49 with glioma.

This chain links TRBV7-9 with TRBJ1-6; D may be TRBD1 (6 bases). Germline V gene data show CDR1 as SEHNR and CDR2 as FQNEAQ (reference sequence). The length of the CDR3 is 13 residues. With 10 bases removed from V and 10 bases from J, the gap between germline ends came to 17 bases. DNA of the CDR3: TGTGCCACCCGGGGGGCTATCGGATCACCCCTCCACTTT. Its protein product is CATRGAIGSPLHF. Full variable domain (remainder filled in from reference TRBV7-9 and TRBJ1-6): DTGVSQNPRHKITKRGQNVTFRCDPISEHNRLYWYRQTLGQGPEFLTYFQNEAQLEKSRLLSDRFSAERPKGSFSTLEIQRTEQGDSAMYLCATRGAIGSPLHFGNGTRLTVT.

The sample holds a few counts of this clone. The rearrangement joins TRBV18 to TRBJ2-2; D remains unclear. The CDR3 spans 16 residues. Between the trimmed V and J ends, which lost 4 bases and 0 bases, there was a span of 12 bases. Germline CDR1 and CDR2: KGHSH and LQKENI. The CDR3 coding sequence is TGTGCCAGCTCACTTTTTGACATCGCGAACACCGGGGAGCTGTTTTTT. Amino acid sequence: CASSLFDIANTGELFF.

This chain links TRBV2 with TRBJ2-7, with 8 bases lining up with TRBD1. CDR1 and CDR2 from the germline V gene are SNHLY and FYNNEI. The CDR3 has 15 amino acids. Trimming took 7 bases from V and 4 from J; bases not matched to a gene: 12. CDR3 bases: TGTGCCAGCACTAGCCCCAGGGGGCGCCGGTACGAGCAGTACTTC. The encoded protein is CASTSPRGRRYEQYF.

This sequence joins TRBV5-8 and TRBJ1-1; the D is unclear. This CDR3 has 14 residues. CDR1 SGHTS and CDR2 YDEGEE come from the germline V gene. Trimming removed 4 bases at V and 0 bases at J, with 10 bases between. In DNA, the CDR3 is TGTGCCAGCAGCCTGACCCACCTGAACACTGAAGCTTTCTTT. Translating it yields CASSLTHLNTEAFF.

In its sample, this clone was seen once. CDR3 region: CASSWGAHNEQFF. The DNA for the CDR3 is TGTGCCAGTAGTTGGGGGGCGCACAATGAGCAGTTCTTC. The rearrangement links TRBV19 to TRBJ2-1; the D gene could be TRBD1 or TRBD2 (6 bases each). CDR1 and CDR2 from the germline V gene are LNHDA and SQIVND (reference sequence). The V end was cut by 5 bases, the J end by 5 bases, with 10 bases between. The CDR3 extends over 13 amino acids.

The gene calls are TRBV29-1 and TRBJ2-5, with D unresolved. CDR1 and CDR2 from the germline V gene are SQVTM and ANQGSEA. This CDR3 is 13 amino acids long. Between the trimmed V and J ends, which lost 3 bases and 5 bases, there was a span of 13 bases. CDR3 protein: CSVDSVGGETQYF. In DNA form, the CDR3 reads TGCAGCGTTGACAGTGTGGGTGGGGAGACCCAGTACTTC.

The chain combines TRBV6-1 with TRBJ2-2, with D possibly matching TRBD2 (6 bases). This CDR3 is 16 amino acids long. Per germline, CDR1 MNHNS and CDR2 SASEGT. Trimming removed 4 bases from V and 2 bases from J, with 14 bases in between. The CDR3 spells CASSAIAGPNTGELFF. Written as DNA, the CDR3 is TGTGCCAGCAGTGCGATCGCGGGGCCCAACACCGGGGAGCTGTTTTTT.

The V and J genes are TRBV4-2 and TRBJ1-2, with D perhaps TRBD1 (5 bases). The ends were cut back, 1 base at V and 5 bases at J, with 11 bases in the middle. CDR3 length equals 14 residues. Germline V gene lookup returns CDR1 LGHNA and CDR2 YNFKEQ. The CDR3, as DNA: TGTGCCAGCAGCCAAGCTGGGGGTACGTATGGCTACACCTTC. It yields the protein CASSQAGGTYGYTF.

The chain links TRBV5-6 to TRBJ2-7; 8 bases are a match to TRBD2. Germline V gene data show CDR1 as SGHDT and CDR2 as YYEEEE. Trimming cost V 4 bases and J 12 bases; bases outside gene matches: 12. This CDR3 spans 13 amino acids. The CDR3: CASSPAQARGGYF. The CDR3 bases are TGTGCCAGCAGCCCCGCACAGGCCCGGGGGGGGTACTTC.

In its sample, this clone was seen a few times. V usage is TRBV14 and J usage is TRBJ1-3; 7 bases agree with TRBD1. Germline trimming cut 4 bases from V and 3 bases from J; bases unmatched to any gene: 3. This CDR3 is 14 amino acids long. Looked up from germline, CDR1 is SGHDN and CDR2 is FVKESK. In nucleotides, the CDR3 is TGTGCCAGCAGCCGGGACAGCTTTGGAAACACCATATATTTT. Translation gives CASSRDSFGNTIYF.

The J gene is TRBJ2-3, the V gene TRBV29-1, with 8 bases aligning to TRBD2. The CDR3 length is 15 residues. V lost 5 bases to trimming and J lost 4 bases; unmatched junction nucleotides: 11. In germline, CDR1 is SQVTM, CDR2 ANQGSEA. The chain's CDR3 is CSVNTLGLEPDTQYF. The CDR3 region has the DNA TGCAGCGTTAATACCCTGGGACTAGAACCAGATACGCAGTATTTT.

V usage is TRBV15 and J usage is TRBJ1-5, with a tentative D call TRBD1 (6 bases). The germline gives CDR1 LNHNV, CDR2 YYDKDF (reference sequence). The V end was cut by 3 bases, the J end by 4 bases, with 10 bases between. This CDR3 is 14 amino acids long. The CDR3 sequence: CATSSRGANQPQHF. DNA of the CDR3: TGTGCCACCAGCAGTAGGGGGGCTAATCAGCCCCAGCATTTT.

V and J are TRBV18 and TRBJ2-2; unclear D gene. Looked up from germline, CDR1 is KGHSH and CDR2 is LQKENI. The CDR3 is 16 amino acids. Trimming left V 0 bases short and J 7 bases short, with 15 bases between. CDR3 nucleotides: TGTGCCAGCTCACCACCGGAAGGCCCCTGGGTCGGGGAGCTGTTTTTT. Translation: CASSPPEGPWVGELFF.

The chain links TRBV10-2 to TRBJ2-5; D uncertain. This CDR3 spans 13 amino acids. The germline V and J ends were trimmed by 4 bases and 5 bases, with 11 bases remaining between them. The germline CDR1 and CDR2 sequences are WSHSY and SAAADI. DNA for the CDR3: TGCGCCAGCAGTGTGGCCATAGGTGAGACCCAGTACTTC. Its protein product is CASSVAIGETQYF.

A few counts support this clone. The rearrangement joins TRBV6-6 to TRBJ1-5; no definite D call. CDR3 length: 11 residues. The germline V and J ends were trimmed by 7 bases and 4 bases, with 5 bases remaining between them. The germline gives CDR1 MNHNY, CDR2 SVGAGI (reference sequence). The CDR3: CASKGNQPQHF. The CDR3 region has the DNA TGTGCCAGCAAAGGTAATCAGCCCCAGCATTTT.

V gene TRBV7-9 combines with J gene TRBJ1-2; D remains unclear. The CDR3 is 11 amino acids. The germline CDR1 and CDR2 sequences are SEHNR and FQNEAQ (reference sequence). V lost 4 bases and J lost 6, with 6 bases in between. This CDR3 reads CASSSSNGYTF. The CDR3 region has the DNA TGTGCCAGCAGCTCTAGTAATGGCTACACCTTC.

The chain carries TRBV10-3 and TRBJ1-2; D not certain. The germline gives CDR1 ENHRY, CDR2 SYGVKD. This CDR3 comprises 16 residues. V was shortened by 3 bases and J by 0 bases, with 14 bases between the two germline ends. The CDR3 coding sequence is TGTGCCATCAGTGACCTGTCCGAGCCGGCTAACTATGGCTACACCTTC. It encodes CAISDLSEPANYGYTF.

The chain recombines TRBV7-8 with TRBJ2-7, with a weak D call TRBD1 (6 bases). CDR1 and CDR2 from the germline V gene are SGHVS and FQNEAQ. CDR3 size: 15 residues. V was shortened by 0 bases and J by 5 bases, with 14 bases between the two germline ends. The CDR3 DNA is TGTGCCAGCAGCTTAGCGCTCGCAGGGGAAAACGAGCAGTACTTC. This translates into CASSLALAGENEQYF.

The V gene is TRBV18, the J gene TRBJ2-7, with a possible D match to TRBD2 (5 bases). The V end was cut by 2 bases, the J end by 6 bases, with 11 bases between. This CDR3 region has 13 residues. Germline CDR1 is KGHSH and CDR2 is LQKENI. In DNA form, the CDR3 reads TGTGCCAGCTCACCAAGTGGAGAGGGCGAGCAGTACTTC. Protein sequence: CASSPSGEGEQYF.

The chain's CDR3 is CASRAGGKGKETQYF. CDR3 sequence (DNA): TGTGCCAGCAGGGCTGGAGGAAAGGGGAAAGAGACCCAGTACTTC. The J gene is TRBJ2-5, the V gene TRBV5-4; the D call may be TRBD1 or TRBD2 (5 bases each). CDR1 is SGHNT and CDR2 is YYREEE in the germline V gene (reference sequence). This CDR3 is built from 15 residues. V was pared by 5 bases and J by 3 bases, with 17 bases between.

This chain uses TRBV6-1 with TRBJ2-5; 9 nucleotides line up with TRBD1. V lost 1 base and J lost 3; bases outside the gene matches: 12. Germline CDR1 MNHNS, CDR2 SASEGT. The CDR3 is 18 amino acids. CDR3 DNA: TGTGCCAGCAGTGAAGAGGGGACCGGGACAGGGAGGAAAGAGACCCAGTACTTC. Protein product: CASSEEGTGTGRKETQYF.